Shown below are 18 T cell receptor beta chains from a single sample sequenced in a study of T cell repertoires in cytomegalovirus infection. TCRdb re-derived calls from the reads in MiXCR, one entry per CDR3 protein. The data hold hundreds of thousands of distinct CDR3 sequences, with 25% to 40% observed a single time. No antigen is known for these receptors. The source was cultured CD8+ T cells from PBMCs, collected from culture after CMV antigen stimulation. These receptors all come from a human donor in good health (CMV status not recorded). Some clones in this sample may be carry-over from other donors' samples.

This rearrangement joins TRBV4-1 to TRBJ1-1; 8 nucleotides align to TRBD1. The V gene end was trimmed by 0 bases and the J gene end by 2 bases; junction bases not matched to a gene: 8. The CDR3 extends over 17 amino acids. Germline V gene lookup returns CDR1 MGHRA and CDR2 YSYEKL. In DNA form, the CDR3 reads TGCGCCAGCAGCCAAGAAGGGCAGGGGGCCTATAACACTGAAGCTTTCTTT. Translation: CASSQEGQGAYNTEAFF.

This sequence joins TRBV27 and TRBJ2-1; D remains unclear. The CDR3 is 15 residues long. Germline loops: CDR1 MNHEY, CDR2 SMNVEV (reference sequence). The V end was cut by 4 bases, the J end by 4 bases, with 14 bases between. As DNA, the CDR3 is TGTGCCAGCAGTTCGGACCCATTGGCGTACAATGAGCAGTTCTTC. Translation gives CASSSDPLAYNEQFF.

This chain links TRBV14 with TRBJ1-1; D may be TRBD1 (6 bases). The germline V gene encodes CDR1 SGHDN and CDR2 FVKESK. CDR3 size: 15 residues. The germline V and J ends were trimmed by 4 bases and 5 bases, with 17 bases remaining between them. The CDR3 protein is CASSPGGGLGTEAFF. Written as DNA, the CDR3 is TGTGCCAGCAGCCCAGGCGGGGGGCTGGGAACTGAAGCTTTCTTT.

This chain connects TRBV6-1 to TRBJ1-6; tentative D call: TRBD1 (5 bases). The CDR3 loop spans 14 amino acids. V was cut by 7 bases and J by 3 bases, with 10 bases left in between. CDR1 is MNHNS, CDR2 SASEGT, per germline. The CDR3 loop is CASIAGRYNSPLHF. CDR3 nucleotide sequence: TGTGCCAGCATCGCGGGGCGCTATAATTCACCCCTCCACTTT.

This chain joins TRBV9 and TRBJ2-1; D ambiguous. V lost 0 bases to trimming and J lost 2 bases, with 15 bases between them. CDR1 and CDR2 (germline): SGDLS, YYNGEE. This CDR3 has 17 amino acids. CDR3 sequence: CASSVGPRRQTYNEQFF. DNA for the CDR3: TGTGCCAGCAGCGTAGGTCCTCGGCGGCAGACCTACAATGAGCAGTTCTTC.

On this clonotype itself: A much larger clone lies one base from this, so it may be a read error. The chain employs TRBV7-8 and TRBJ1-5; 10 nucleotides match TRBD1. The CDR3 consists of 15 residues. Looked up from germline, CDR1 is SGHVS and CDR2 is FQNEAQ. The CDR3 DNA is TGTGCCAGCAGGTTGACAGGGGGCGGCAATCGGCCCCAGCATTTT. This codes for CASRLTGGGNRPQHF. Using reference TRBV7-8 and TRBJ1-5 for the parts outside the CDR3, the full variable domain is GAGVSQSPRYKVAKRGQDVALRCDPISGHVSLFWYQQALGQGPEFLTYFQNEAQLDKSGLPSDRFFAERPEGSVSTLKIQRTQQEDSAVYLCASRLTGGGNRPQHFGDGTRLSIL.

Concerning this clonotype itself: The junction departs from germline at one end; a sequencing error may be responsible. The J gene is TRBJ1-4, the V gene TRBV4-1, with D possibly being TRBD1 (5 bases). CDR3 length: 15 amino acids. Germline CDR1 reads MGHRA; CDR2 reads YSYEKL. The CDR3 region has the DNA TGTGCCAGCAGCCAAGGGGACGGGACTAATGAAAAACTGTTTTTT. Translation: CASSQGDGTNEKLFF.

This clonotype has a count of ten or more. The chain carries TRBV7-2 and TRBJ2-7; 7 bases fit TRBD2. Germline V lookup: CDR1 SGHTA, CDR2 FQGNSA. The CDR3 runs 13 residues. V was clipped by 1 base and J by 7 bases; unmatched bases: 4. The CDR3, as DNA: TGTGCCAGCAGCTTAGATCCGGGAGGAGAGCAGTACTTC. It is translated as CASSLDPGGEQYF. Drawing the rest from reference TRBV7-2 and TRBJ2-7, the complete variable domain is GAGVSQSPSNKVTEKGKDVELRCDPISGHTALYWYRQSLGQGLEFLIYFQGNSAPDKSGLPSDRFSAERTGGSVSTLTIQRTQQEDSAVYLCASSLDPGGEQYFGPGTRLTVT.

The chain employs TRBV20-1 and TRBJ2-1; no reliable D call. Trimming removed 3 bases from V and 12 bases from J, with 12 bases in between. Germline assignment: CDR1 DFQATT and CDR2 SNEGSKA (reference sequence). The CDR3 runs 11 residues. The CDR3 protein is CSASMARTQFF. In DNA form, the CDR3 reads TGCAGTGCTAGTATGGCCAGGACGCAGTTCTTC.

The table lists this clonotype with many counts. The chain is built from TRBV12-3 or TRBV12-4 and TRBJ1-2; 7 bases map to TRBD1. This CDR3 spans 13 amino acids. Losses at the gene ends were 5 bases for V and 4 bases for J; bases not matched to a gene: 4. CDR3 region: CASSQGGSYGYTF. As DNA, the CDR3 is TGTGCCAGCAGTCAAGGGGGCAGCTATGGCTACACCTTC.

This chain uses TRBV20-1 with TRBJ2-6, with 7 positions matching TRBD2. V lost 6 bases, J lost 4 bases, and 15 bases stayed unmatched. CDR3 size: 17 residues. The germline gives CDR1 DFQATT, CDR2 SNEGSKA (reference sequence). This CDR3 is CSAPGAGIIAGANVLTF. In DNA, the CDR3 is TGCAGTGCCCCCGGAGCGGGGATAATCGCCGGGGCCAACGTCCTGACTTTC.

This clonotype was found a few times. The chain couples TRBV6-1 to TRBJ1-2, with 7 bases aligning to TRBD1. CDR1 is MNHNS, CDR2 SASEGT, per germline. V shed 5 bases, J shed 2 bases, and the junction held 5 bases outside the gene matches. This CDR3 comprises 14 residues. CDR3 protein: CASSKMTGNYGYTF. CDR3 DNA sequence: TGTGCCAGCAGTAAAATGACAGGGAACTATGGCTACACCTTC.

This chain joins TRBV11-2 and TRBJ1-6, with D unclear. There are 15 residues in the CDR3. Germline-derived CDR1 and CDR2 are SGHAT and FQNNGV. V lost 1 base and J 9 bases, leaving 13 bases between the germline ends. The CDR3 loop is CASSLVAPMGSPLHF. As DNA, the CDR3 is TGTGCCAGCAGCTTAGTTGCACCAATGGGTTCACCCCTCCACTTT.

The rearrangement joins TRBV12-3 or TRBV12-4 to TRBJ2-7; D might be TRBD1 (6 bases). The CDR3 contains 13 residues. Trimming shortened V by 6 bases and J by 2 bases, and 11 bases separated the two germline ends. Here the CDR3 DNA reads TGTGCCAGCAGCTACGGACAGCCCTACGAGCAGTACTTC. It is translated as CASSYGQPYEQYF.

This sequence joins TRBV6-2 or TRBV6-3 and TRBJ2-7; 11 nucleotides line up with TRBD2. In germline, CDR1 is MNHEY, CDR2 SVGEGT. Germline trimming cut 0 bases from V and 0 bases from J; bases unmatched to any gene: 4. The CDR3 runs to 17 residues. The CDR3 DNA sequence: TGTGCCAGCAGTTACTCAACTAGCGGGGGACACTCCTACGAGCAGTACGTC. Translated, it gives CASSYSTSGGHSYEQYV.

The chain has TRBV6-5 and TRBJ2-1, with D unresolved. Germline V gene lookup returns CDR1 MNHEY and CDR2 SVGAGI. V was cut by 0 bases and J by 5 bases, with 8 bases left in between. CDR3 length: 14 residues. The CDR3 nucleotides are TGTGCCAGCAGTTACTCGAAGTACAACAATGAGCAGTTCTTC. Translated: CASSYSKYNNEQFF.

This clonotype has just a few counts. This rearrangement joins TRBV12-3 or TRBV12-4 to TRBJ2-1; D call uncertain. Between the trimmed V and J ends, which lost 0 bases and 0 bases, there was a span of 12 bases. The length of the CDR3 is 17 residues. CDR3 amino acids: CASSLAHPLSSYNEQFF. CDR3 bases: TGTGCCAGCAGTTTAGCCCACCCTCTGAGCTCCTACAATGAGCAGTTCTTC.

This clonotype was seen only a few times. The rearrangement uses TRBV4-1 and TRBJ2-7; D uncertain. CDR1 and CDR2 from the germline V gene are MGHRA and YSYEKL. V lost 6 bases and J lost 1, with 10 bases in between. CDR3 size: 13 residues. CDR3 residues: CASRPIGSYEQYF. As DNA, the CDR3 is TGCGCCAGCAGACCCATCGGTTCCTACGAGCAGTACTTC.